This entry lists 26 T cell receptor beta chains sequenced from one sample in a study of blood T cell repertoires in COVID-19 (dated by TCRdb to 2018 to 2020). The method was the immunoSEQ multiplex PCR assay. In its TCRdb copy, this immuneACCESS table keeps in-frame sequences only and misses some clones. Where compared with another copy, unresolved V genes explain less than half of these, and the others have no known cause. This sample has over 200,000 clones in its table, and around 90% of those were observed once. About 4% of the sample is held by the ten biggest clonotypes. The sequenced sample consisted of PBMCs or T cells enriched from blood (not recorded which). The receptors come from a woman in her 30s who had been exposed to COVID-19.

As concerns this clone: Other DNA variants within this sample encode the same CDR3. V is TRBV9 and J is TRBJ2-1; 9 positions match TRBD2. The CDR3 length is 15 residues. J lost 0 bases, V lost 2 bases, and 0 bases had no gene match. Germline V CDR1 and CDR2: SGDLS, YYNGEE. CDR3 protein: CASSVSGSSYNEQFF. CDR3 DNA: TGTGCCAGCAGCGTTAGCGGGAGCTCCTACAATGAGCAGTTCTTC.

The chain carries TRBV3-1 (or the pseudogene TRBV3-2) and TRBJ1-2; D call uncertain. Germline-derived CDR1 and CDR2 are LGHDT and YNNKEL (reference sequence). Trimming pared 7 bases from V and 4 bases from J, leaving 19 bases between. This CDR3 is 15 amino acids long. The CDR3 protein is CASTDSGGWVYGYTF. Here the CDR3 DNA reads TGTGCCAGCACCGACTCCGGTGGTTGGGTCTATGGCTACACCTTC.

The chain uses TRBV15 and TRBJ2-1, with 10 bases that match TRBD2. Germline V CDR1 and CDR2: LNHNV, YYDKDF (reference sequence). The CDR3 covers 19 residues. The V gene end was trimmed by 0 bases and the J gene end by 7 bases; junction bases not matched to a gene: 15. DNA of the CDR3: TGTGCCACCAGCAGAGAAGGGTCTAGCGGGAGCTATATGGAGAATGAGCAGTTCTTC. Translating it yields CATSREGSSGSYMENEQFF.

The chain uses TRBV12-5 and TRBJ1-5, with 7 nucleotides matching TRBD1. The CDR3 spans 15 residues. V was pared by 0 bases and J by 3 bases, with 2 bases of the junction left unmatched. Germline loops: CDR1 LGHNT, CDR2 FRNRAP. For the CDR3, the DNA is TGTGCTAGTGGTTTGGTAGACAGGGCCAATCAGCCCCAGCATTTT. It encodes CASGLVDRANQPQHF.

The V call is TRBV5-1, the J call TRBJ1-2; D perhaps matches TRBD1 (5 bases). V lost 0 bases, J lost 7 bases, and 16 bases lay in between. CDR1 SGHRS and CDR2 YFSETQ come from the germline V gene. The CDR3 runs to 15 residues. In DNA, the CDR3 is TGCGCCAGCAGCTTGGCCATAAGGACAACAAGTGGCTACACCTTC. Translating gives CASSLAIRTTSGYTF.

The V call is TRBV2, the J call TRBJ2-2; 9 bases line up with TRBD2. Germline V gene lookup returns CDR1 SNHLY and CDR2 FYNNEI. The ends lost 6 bases at V and 3 bases at J; junction bases unmatched: 8. This CDR3 contains 16 residues. The CDR3 sequence: CASRNSGSPDTGELFF. In DNA form, the CDR3 reads TGTGCCAGCAGAAATAGCGGGAGTCCGGACACCGGGGAGCTGTTTTTT.

The chain uses TRBV19 and TRBJ1-1; D gene unclear. This CDR3 spans 15 amino acids. The V gene lost 1 base and the J gene lost 2 bases, with 11 bases spanning the gap. Germline values: CDR1 LNHDA, CDR2 SQIVND (reference sequence). The CDR3, as DNA: TGTGCCAGTAGTATAGGAGGGTCACAAAACACTGAAGCTTTCTTT. Its translation: CASSIGGSQNTEAFF.

The chain joins TRBV11-2 to TRBJ2-1; weak D call: TRBD2 (6 bases). V lost 2 bases and J lost 5, with 10 bases in between. Germline CDR1 reads SGHAT; CDR2 reads FQNNGV. This CDR3 is built from 14 residues. Here the CDR3 reads CASSLSDYDNEQFF. CDR3 in DNA: TGTGCCAGCAGCTTATCGGACTACGACAATGAGCAGTTCTTC.

As concerns this clone: The same CDR3 also results from other DNA sequences found in this sample. The chain recombines TRBV11-2 with TRBJ2-3; 14 bases align to TRBD2. V gave up 6 bases and J gave up 4 bases; unmatched junction bases: 6. The CDR3 sequence is 16 residues long. The germline gives CDR1 SGHAT, CDR2 FQNNGV. The chain's CDR3 is CASSPRLAGGSDTQYF. In nucleotides, the CDR3 is TGTGCCAGCAGTCCGAGACTAGCGGGAGGGTCAGATACGCAGTATTTT.

The chain links TRBV30 to TRBJ2-1, with a weak D call TRBD2 (7 bases). Trimming took 3 bases from V and 10 from J, leaving 16 bases between them. CDR1 GTSNPN and CDR2 SVGIG come from the germline V gene (reference sequence). The CDR3 extends over 13 amino acids. The CDR3 nucleotides read TGTGCCTGGAGAACCGGGGGGCCTAGGGAGCAGTTCTTC. Translation gives CAWRTGGPREQFF.

The V call is TRBV9, the J call TRBJ2-7, with 9 bases lining up with TRBD2. Losses at the gene ends were 2 bases for V and 1 base for J; bases not matched to a gene: 1. Germline V gene lookup returns CDR1 SGDLS and CDR2 YYNGEE. The CDR3 covers 14 residues. The CDR3 spells CASSVSGRSYEQYF. The CDR3 DNA follows: TGTGCCAGCAGCGTGAGCGGGAGGTCCTACGAGCAGTACTTC.

The chain combines TRBV15 with TRBJ2-1; TRBD2 might be the D (5 bases). The CDR3 spans 15 residues. The germline V gene encodes CDR1 LNHNV and CDR2 YYDKDF (reference sequence). With 1 base removed from V and 0 bases from J, the gap between germline ends came to 7 bases. The CDR3 loop is CATSRAGSSYNEQFF. The CDR3 DNA reads as TGTGCCACCAGCAGAGCGGGGAGCTCCTACAATGAGCAGTTCTTC. Complete variable domain (other parts from reference TRBV15 and TRBJ2-1): DAMVIQNPRYQVTQFGKPVTLSCSQTLNHNVMYWYQQKSSQAPKLLFHYYDKDFNNEADTPDNFQSRRPNTSFCFLDIRSPGLGDTAMYLCATSRAGSSYNEQFFGPGTRLTVL.

This clone has only a few counts. The rearrangement uses TRBV6-5 and TRBJ1-1; no reliable D call. This CDR3 region has 15 residues. CDR1 is MNHEY, CDR2 SVGAGI, per germline. V lost 0 bases and J 0 bases, leaving 8 bases between the germline ends. The CDR3 nucleotides are TGTGCCAGCAGTTACTCTGGCCCCATGAACACTGAAGCTTTCTTT. Amino acid sequence: CASSYSGPMNTEAFF.

The chain joins TRBV15 to TRBJ2-7; TRBD2 matches 7 bases. The CDR3 is 14 amino acids. Trimming at V came to 6 bases and at J to 0 bases, leaving 5 bases not matched to a gene. Germline V lookup: CDR1 LNHNV, CDR2 YYDKDF (reference sequence). The chain's CDR3 is CATRAGGSSYEQYF. The CDR3 nucleotides are TGTGCCACCAGGGCTGGCGGGAGCTCCTACGAGCAGTACTTC.

This chain links TRBV5-1 with TRBJ2-1, with TRBD2 matching over 10 bases. The length of the CDR3 is 17 residues. Losses at the gene ends were 4 bases for V and 0 bases for J; bases not matched to a gene: 7. Germline V gene sequence: CDR1 SGHRS, CDR2 YFSETQ. The CDR3 coding sequence is TGCGCCAGCAGCCGAGGACTAGCGGATAGCTCCTACAATGAGCAGTTCTTC. Its translation: CASSRGLADSSYNEQFF.

The V call is TRBV20-1, the J call TRBJ2-7; D gene uncertain. The CDR3 is 11 amino acids. Germline V gives CDR1 DFQATT, CDR2 SNEGSKA (reference sequence). The CDR3 spells CSAHLSPGQYF. In nucleotides, the CDR3 is TGCAGCGCCCACTTGTCGCCCGGGCAGTACTTC.

The chain is built from TRBV20-1 and TRBJ2-1, with 14 bases that match TRBD2. Germline assignment: CDR1 DFQATT and CDR2 SNEGSKA (reference sequence). The length of the CDR3 is 13 residues. V lost 3 bases, J lost 16 bases, and 8 bases stayed unmatched. CDR3 in DNA: TGCAGTGCTAGTGGGACTAGCGGGAGAAGGGTATTCTTC. Translated: CSASGTSGRRVFF.

This rearrangement joins TRBV5-4 to TRBJ2-3; D may be TRBD1 (6 bases). The germline V gene encodes CDR1 SGHNT and CDR2 YYREEE (reference sequence). V was shortened by 2 bases and J by 0 bases, with 13 bases between the two germline ends. The CDR3 has 16 residues. CDR3 sequence reads: CASSLYRAFSTDTQYF. The CDR3 bases are TGTGCCAGCAGCTTATACAGGGCCTTTAGCACAGATACGCAGTATTTT.

The chain has TRBV5-1 and TRBJ2-7; 8 bases map to TRBD2. Germline-derived CDR1 and CDR2 are SGHRS and YFSETQ. Trimming removed 1 base from V and 5 bases from J; junction bases left unmatched: 8. This CDR3 is built from 15 residues. The CDR3 region has the DNA TGCGCCAGCAGCTTGATCGCTAGCGGGTGGAACGAGCAGTACTTC. This encodes CASSLIASGWNEQYF. Together with reference TRBV5-1 and TRBJ2-7, the CDR3 gives the full variable domain: KAGVTQTPRYLIKTRGQQVTLSCSPISGHRSVSWYQQTPGQGLQFLFEYFSETQRNKGNFPGRFSGRQFSNSRSEMNVSTLELGDSALYLCASSLIASGWNEQYFGPGTRLTVT.

The chain couples TRBV12-3 or TRBV12-4 to TRBJ2-2, with D unclear. The CDR3 covers 12 residues. V lost 6 bases and J lost 7, with 9 bases in between. CDR3 region: CASSQSLGELFF. DNA for the CDR3: TGTGCCAGCAGCCAGTCCCTCGGGGAGCTGTTTTTT.

In DNA, the CDR3 is TGCGCCAGCAGCTTGGCCCGCGACAGCCCCTACGAGCAGTACTTC. Translated: CASSLARDSPYEQYF. The chain joins TRBV5-1 to TRBJ2-7; possibly TRBD1 for D (5 bases). V lost 0 bases and J 2 bases, leaving 12 bases between the germline ends. The germline gives CDR1 SGHRS, CDR2 YFSETQ. This CDR3 contains 15 residues.

This sequence joins TRBV12-3 or TRBV12-4 and TRBJ2-4; perhaps TRBD1 as D (6 bases). V was shortened by 8 bases and J by 6 bases, with 8 bases between the two germline ends. This CDR3 is built from 11 residues. The CDR3 DNA is TGTGCCAGCCAGGGGTTAAACATTCAGTACTTC. This encodes CASQGLNIQYF.

The chain carries TRBV5-4 and TRBJ2-2; possibly TRBD2 for D (6 bases). Trimming took 6 bases from V and 3 from J, leaving 15 bases between them. Germline loops: CDR1 SGHNT, CDR2 YYREEE (reference sequence). This CDR3 spans 15 amino acids. The chain's CDR3 is CASTGGGGDTGELFF. As DNA, the CDR3 is TGTGCCAGCACCGGGGGAGGAGGGGACACCGGGGAGCTGTTTTTT.

The chain links TRBV7-9 to TRBJ2-3; 10 nucleotides match TRBD2. The J segment lost 6 bases and the V segment lost 4 bases, leaving 7 bases of the junction unmatched. Per the germline V gene, CDR1 is SEHNR and CDR2 is FQNEAQ (reference sequence). The CDR3 spans 15 residues. CDR3 sequence: CASSSSGLARDTQYF. In nucleotides, the CDR3 is TGTGCCAGCAGCTCTTCGGGACTAGCGAGGGATACGCAGTATTTT.

The chain has TRBV7-3 and TRBJ1-6; tentatively, D is TRBD1 (5 bases). CDR1 is SGHTA and CDR2 is FQGTGA in the germline V gene. The CDR3 extends over 15 amino acids. The germline V and J ends were trimmed by 2 bases and 5 bases, with 10 bases remaining between them. The CDR3 coding sequence is TGTGCCAGCAGCTTAGCCGGGACTCATAATTCACCCCTCCACTTT. This sequence encodes CASSLAGTHNSPLHF.

V is TRBV27 and J is TRBJ1-1; 9 bases line up with TRBD1. V trimming: 3 bases; J trimming: 4 bases; junction bases outside the gene matches: 12. Germline V gives CDR1 MNHEY, CDR2 SMNVEV (reference sequence). The CDR3 has 17 amino acids. The CDR3 is CASSFNRGHYLSTEAFF. The CDR3 DNA is TGTGCCAGCAGTTTCAACAGGGGGCATTATTTGAGCACTGAAGCTTTCTTT.